The next 21 T cell receptor beta chains were all read from a single sample in a study of early T cells in non-severe SARS-CoV-2 infection. MiXCR, applied by TCRdb to the 5' RACE reads, yields one record per CDR3 protein. The data show about 52,000 distinct CDR3 sequences, with 9.5% to 12% seen just once and around 14% held by the top ten. The sequenced material came from whole blood. The source is an adult who was a healthcare worker with PCR-confirmed SARS-CoV-2 infection or an uninfected control (not recorded which).

This clonotype was counted many times. The chain links TRBV27 to TRBJ2-7; 7 positions match TRBD1. Per germline, CDR1 MNHEY and CDR2 SMNVEV (reference sequence). V dropped 4 bases and J dropped 2; count of bases not matched to a gene: 2. The CDR3 has 13 amino acids. CDR3 coding DNA: TGTGCCAGCAGTTACAGGGGACCCTACGAGCAGTACTTC. This translates into CASSYRGPYEQYF.

The sample holds many counts of this clonotype. The chain combines TRBV6-2 or TRBV6-3 with TRBJ2-1; possible D gene TRBD2, 6 bases. Germline CDR1 MNHEY, CDR2 SVGEGT. The germline V and J ends were trimmed by 2 bases and 6 bases, with 11 bases remaining between them. The CDR3 contains 14 residues. The CDR3 is CASSYGGTPNEQFF. The CDR3 DNA reads as TGTGCCAGCAGTTACGGGGGGACCCCCAATGAGCAGTTCTTC.

This clonotype was picked up many times. For the CDR3, the DNA is TGTGCCAGCAGTGCTCTATTATTACTAGCGGGGGCTACAGATACGCAGTATTTT. This gives the protein CASSALLLLAGATDTQYF. The gene calls are TRBV2 and TRBJ2-3; 11 bases are a match to TRBD2. V was clipped by 4 bases and J by 3 bases; unmatched bases: 12. Germline CDR1 is SNHLY and CDR2 is FYNNEI. This CDR3 is built from 18 residues.

This clonotype was seen repeatedly, ten times or more. The chain recombines TRBV7-9 with TRBJ2-3, with 10 bases fitting TRBD2. CDR1 SEHNR and CDR2 FQNEAQ come from the germline V gene (reference sequence). This CDR3 comprises 16 residues. After removal of 5 bases from V and 5 bases from J, the junction contained 10 bases not matched to a gene. This chain's CDR3 is CASSPWTSGGGDTQYF. CDR3 nucleotides: TGTGCCAGCAGCCCTTGGACTAGCGGAGGGGGAGATACGCAGTATTTT.

In this sample, this clonotype turned up many times. This chain uses TRBV7-2 with TRBJ2-4; D not certain. Trimming pared 1 base from V and 2 bases from J, leaving 12 bases between. Germline lookup yields CDR1 SGHTA and CDR2 FQGNSA. The CDR3 length is 16 residues. In DNA form, the CDR3 reads TGTGCCAGCAGCTTAGGTCCGGGCGGCTCCAAAAACATTCAGTACTTC. Its translation is CASSLGPGGSKNIQYF.

In its sample, this clonotype was seen many times. This chain connects TRBV29-1 to TRBJ2-5; TRBD1 is a possible D gene (5 bases). The CDR3 totals 13 residues. Trimming stripped 6 bases from V and 5 bases from J, with 16 bases between. Germline values: CDR1 SQVTM, CDR2 ANQGSEA. In nucleotides, the CDR3 is TGCAGCGTCTGCCCCGCAGGGCAGGAGACCCAGTACTTC. Amino acid sequence: CSVCPAGQETQYF.

V usage is TRBV7-9 and J usage is TRBJ1-1; D is unclear. The V end was cut by 5 bases, the J end by 1 base, with 11 bases between. Germline values: CDR1 SEHNR, CDR2 FQNEAQ (reference sequence). There are 14 residues in the CDR3. The CDR3 spells CASSRTTRNTEAFF. As DNA, the CDR3 is TGTGCCAGCAGCCGGACGACGAGGAACACTGAAGCTTTCTTT.

The V and J genes are TRBV4-3 and TRBJ1-5, with unresolved D. V was clipped by 2 bases and J by 11 bases, with 13 bases between them. Germline values: CDR1 LGHNA, CDR2 YSLEER. The CDR3 loop spans 13 amino acids. CDR3 in amino acids: CASSQTAGVAQHF. The CDR3 DNA is TGCGCCAGCAGCCAAACCGCTGGGGTAGCCCAGCATTTT.

J is TRBJ2-5 and V is TRBV20-1; 9 bases match TRBD2. Trimming removed 4 bases from V and 8 bases from J; junction bases left unmatched: 2. The CDR3 contains 11 residues. Germline CDR1 reads DFQATT; CDR2 reads SNEGSKA (reference sequence). CDR3 nucleotides: TGCAGTGCTACTAGCGGGACTACCCAGTACTTC. This codes for CSATSGTTQYF.

This clonotype was detected ten times or more. The V gene is TRBV7-8, the J gene TRBJ2-5, with a tentative D call TRBD2 (6 bases). Germline CDR1 SGHVS, CDR2 FQNEAQ. The CDR3 totals 14 residues. The ends were cut back, 3 bases at V and 4 bases at J, with 12 bases in the middle. The CDR3 sequence is CASSLGMGGETQYF. CDR3 nucleotide sequence: TGTGCCAGCAGCTTGGGAATGGGGGGAGAGACCCAGTACTTC.

This rearrangement joins TRBV4-2 to TRBJ2-5, with 8 bases matching TRBD1. CDR1 is LGHNA and CDR2 is YNFKEQ in the germline V gene. This CDR3 has 16 residues. V gave up 4 bases and J gave up 5 bases; unmatched junction bases: 12. CDR3 residues: CASSPSGTGPLETQYF. The CDR3 DNA reads as TGTGCCAGCAGCCCTTCCGGGACAGGCCCTTTGGAGACCCAGTACTTC.

At least ten counts were recorded for this clonotype. The chain couples TRBV6-6 to TRBJ2-2; D is unclear. Germline loops: CDR1 MNHNY, CDR2 SVGAGI (reference sequence). Trimming pared 0 bases from V and 4 bases from J, leaving 9 bases between. This CDR3 is 15 amino acids long. CDR3 sequence reads: CASSYSLQSTGELFF. DNA for the CDR3: TGTGCCAGCAGTTACTCCCTCCAGAGCACCGGGGAGCTGTTTTTT.

A few counts support this clonotype. This rearrangement joins TRBV20-1 to TRBJ1-1; D gene unclear. CDR1 is DFQATT, CDR2 SNEGSKA, per germline (reference sequence). With 0 bases removed from V and 1 base from J, the gap between germline ends came to 9 bases. The CDR3 totals 14 residues. The CDR3: CSARDGWGNTEAFF. The CDR3 bases are TGCAGTGCTAGAGACGGGTGGGGGAACACTGAAGCTTTCTTT.

This clonotype appeared a few times. This sequence joins TRBV10-3 and TRBJ1-3, with TRBD1 identical over 8 bases. V lost 9 bases, J lost 1 base, and 2 bases stayed unmatched. The CDR3 length is 13 residues. Germline V gene sequence: CDR1 ENHRY, CDR2 SYGVKD. In nucleotides, the CDR3 is TGTGCCATAGGACAGGGATCTGGAAACACCATATATTTT. Amino acids: CAIGQGSGNTIYF.

The chain employs TRBV5-1 and TRBJ1-5; a weak D match, TRBD1 (5 bases). Germline CDR1 SGHRS, CDR2 YFSETQ. V was clipped by 0 bases and J by 5 bases, with 12 bases between them. This CDR3 is 15 amino acids long. In nucleotides, the CDR3 is TGCGCCAGCAGCTTGGCCTCAGGGATGGATCAGCCCCAGCATTTT. Translated: CASSLASGMDQPQHF. Complete variable domain (other parts from reference TRBV5-1 and TRBJ1-5): KAGVTQTPRYLIKTRGQQVTLSCSPISGHRSVSWYQQTPGQGLQFLFEYFSETQRNKGNFPGRFSGRQFSNSRSEMNVSTLELGDSALYLCASSLASGMDQPQHFGDGTRLSIL.

The chain carries TRBV20-1 and TRBJ2-5; D might be TRBD1 or TRBD2, each matching 5 bases. The CDR3 totals 13 residues. Germline CDR1 reads DFQATT; CDR2 reads SNEGSKA (reference sequence). Trimming stripped 6 bases from V and 4 bases from J, with 15 bases between. The CDR3 loop reads CSASKGTAETQYF. The DNA of the CDR3 is TGCAGTGCCAGCAAAGGGACCGCAGAGACCCAGTACTTC.

This clonotype has only a few counts. The chain combines TRBV30 with TRBJ1-5; 10 positions agree with TRBD1. V was clipped by 6 bases and J by 6 bases; unmatched bases: 5. The CDR3 contains 13 residues. Germline CDR1 is GTSNPN and CDR2 is SVGIG (reference sequence). Here the CDR3 reads CACGQGDGQPQHF. In DNA, the CDR3 is TGTGCCTGTGGACAGGGGGACGGTCAGCCCCAGCATTTT.

The V and J genes are TRBV6-6 and TRBJ1-1; 7 bases match TRBD1. CDR1 is MNHNY, CDR2 SVGAGI, per germline (reference sequence). The length of the CDR3 is 12 residues. J gave up 6 bases and V 6 bases, and 4 bases lay outside the gene matches. This chain's CDR3 is CASSRQGSEAFF. DNA of the CDR3: TGTGCCAGCAGCCGACAGGGCTCTGAAGCTTTCTTT.

At least ten counts were recorded for this clonotype. V usage is TRBV7-9 and J usage is TRBJ2-2; D may match TRBD1 or TRBD2 (5 bases each). The V gene's germline CDR1 is SEHNR and CDR2 FQNEAQ (reference sequence). CDR3 size: 13 residues. Between the trimmed V and J ends, which lost 11 bases and 0 bases, there was a span of 10 bases. CDR3 coding DNA: TGTGCCGGAACGGGGCCGAACACCGGGGAGCTGTTTTTT. Protein product: CAGTGPNTGELFF.

The table lists this clonotype with many counts. The CDR3 coding sequence is TGCGCCAGCAGCTTGGCCGAGGAGAGCGGGGAGCTGTTTTTT. The encoded protein is CASSLAEESGELFF. The chain is built from TRBV5-1 and TRBJ2-2; no firm D call. The CDR3 is 14 amino acids. The germline gives CDR1 SGHRS, CDR2 YFSETQ. The V end lost 0 bases, the J end lost 7 bases, and 10 bases lay between the germline ends. Looking up the rest from reference TRBV5-1 and TRBJ2-2 gives the full variable domain: KAGVTQTPRYLIKTRGQQVTLSCSPISGHRSVSWYQQTPGQGLQFLFEYFSETQRNKGNFPGRFSGRQFSNSRSEMNVSTLELGDSALYLCASSLAEESGELFFGEGSRLTVL.

There are many counts of this clonotype. The chain is built from TRBV5-6 and TRBJ2-5; TRBD2 matches 8 bases. The V gene end was trimmed by 3 bases and the J gene end by 1 base; junction bases not matched to a gene: 11. The CDR3 is 17 amino acids. Germline lookup yields CDR1 SGHDT and CDR2 YYEEEE. CDR3 residues: CASSSSLSGGLQETQYF. In DNA, the CDR3 is TGTGCCAGCAGCTCATCTCTGAGCGGGGGACTCCAAGAGACCCAGTACTTC.